This entry describes one T cell receptor beta chain. Its antigen remains unknown. This entry belongs to a study of T-cell memory formation after mild COVID-19. Study context: Clusters were largely donor specific. Points from the study as a whole: Pre-infection memory carried some responding clones, suggesting that cross-reactive memory joined. There was no confirmation that second-wave clones peaking on day 37 were SARS-CoV-2 specific. Among contracting clones, CD4+ were mainly CM/EM and CD8+ enriched in EMRA.

Trimming removed 0 bases at V and 2 bases at J, with 7 bases between. This CDR3 has 13 amino acids. Per germline, CDR1 SQVTM and CDR2 ANQGSEA. From the 5' RACE reads, TCRdb called clonotypes with MiXCR, one entry per CDR3 protein. The data show roughly 410,000 distinct CDR3 sequences, 20% to 30% seen once. The sequence derives from an adult woman who had mild COVID-19 (a few samples of this study predate the infection). Cell type and time point are not known. The chain uses TRBV29-1 and TRBJ1-1; no reliable D call. Sequencing was carried out using PBMCs or a T cell subset sorted from them (not recorded which). The CDR3: CSVEDQRNTEAFF. CDR3 in DNA: TGCAGCGTTGAAGATCAGAGAAACACTGAAGCTTTCTTT. The full variable domain, its missing parts supplied by reference TRBV29-1 and TRBJ1-1, is SAVISQKPSRDICQRGTSLTIQCQVDSQVTMMFWYRQQPGQSLTLIATANQGSEATYESGFVIDKFPISRPNLTFSTLTVSNMSPEDSSIYLCSVEDQRNTEAFFGQGTRLTVV.